Each of the 12 T cell receptor beta chains below was sequenced from the same sample in a study of blood T cell repertoires in COVID-19. Measured with immunoSEQ multiplex PCR; TCRdb has only the in-frame clones, and not every one. The repertoire holds more than 150,000 clones, with around 84% as singletons. Material: peripheral blood. Receptors were obtained from a man aged 35 to 55 with active or convalescent COVID-19.

This clone came up once. The chain has TRBV6-5 and TRBJ2-5, with TRBD2 identical over 10 bases. Germline values: CDR1 MNHEY, CDR2 SVGAGI. The trim removed 5 bases at V and 0 bases at J, leaving 3 bases unmatched. This CDR3 region has 15 residues. The CDR3 reads CASSTSGENQETQYF. Written as DNA, the CDR3 is TGTGCCAGCAGTACTAGCGGGGAAAACCAAGAGACCCAGTACTTC.

The chain has TRBV12-3 or TRBV12-4 and TRBJ2-7, with D tentatively TRBD1 (6 bases). V was cut by 7 bases and J by 6 bases, with 16 bases left in between. CDR3 length: 13 amino acids. CDR3 sequence (DNA): TGTGCCAGCACAGGGGCCTTAAGGGGCGAGCAGTACTTC. Translation: CASTGALRGEQYF.

The genes are TRBV2 and TRBJ2-7, with TRBD1 matching over 7 bases. J lost 2 bases, V lost 5 bases, and 9 bases had no gene match. The CDR3 totals 15 residues. CDR1 SNHLY and CDR2 FYNNEI come from the germline V gene. The CDR3 spells CASSPRTGYTYEQYF. As DNA, the CDR3 is TGTGCCAGCAGTCCCCGGACAGGCTATACCTACGAGCAGTACTTC.

This clone was seen only once. The rearrangement uses TRBV19 and TRBJ2-2; D may be TRBD1 (6 bases). The germline CDR1 and CDR2 sequences are LNHDA and SQIVND (reference sequence). This CDR3 is built from 15 residues. V lost 1 base and J lost 5, with 11 bases in between. The CDR3 loop reads CASSIGGPRTGELFF. CDR3 DNA: TGTGCCAGTAGTATAGGGGGGCCTCGAACCGGGGAGCTGTTTTTT.

The chain joins TRBV7-2 to TRBJ2-7; 9 nucleotides align to TRBD2. The V gene end was trimmed by 8 bases and the J gene end by 0 bases; junction bases not matched to a gene: 8. This CDR3 has 15 amino acids. Per the germline V gene, CDR1 is SGHTA and CDR2 is FQGNSA. The CDR3 reads CASGEGAGGSYEQYF. In DNA form, the CDR3 reads TGTGCCAGCGGGGAGGGAGCGGGGGGCTCCTACGAGCAGTACTTC.

This clone was seen a single time. V gene TRBV5-4 combines with J gene TRBJ2-1, with 9 bases matching TRBD2. The V gene end was trimmed by 0 bases and the J gene end by 4 bases; junction bases not matched to a gene: 5. Per the germline V gene, CDR1 is SGHNT and CDR2 is YYREEE (reference sequence). The CDR3 runs 16 residues. The CDR3 reads CASSLAAGGVYNEQFF. Written as DNA, the CDR3 is TGTGCCAGCAGCTTGGCCGCGGGGGGGGTTTACAATGAGCAGTTCTTC. Full variable domain (rest looked up from reference TRBV5-4 and TRBJ2-1): ETGVTQSPTHLIKTRGQQVTLRCSSQSGHNTVSWYQQALGQGPQFIFQYYREEENGRGNFPPRFSGLQFPNYSSELNVNALELDDSALYLCASSLAAGGVYNEQFFGPGTRLTVL.

The V call is TRBV6-2 or TRBV6-3, the J call TRBJ1-5; D unresolved. Germline CDR1 reads MNHEY; CDR2 reads SVGEGT. V lost 2 bases to trimming and J lost 1 base, with 15 bases between them. The CDR3 loop spans 17 amino acids. The CDR3 sequence is CASSYRFPSGSNQPQHF. CDR3 coding DNA: TGTGCCAGCAGTTACAGGTTCCCCTCAGGCAGCAATCAGCCCCAGCATTTT.

The V call is TRBV30, the J call TRBJ1-5; D not resolved. This CDR3 contains 14 residues. V was shortened by 0 bases and J by 0 bases, with 6 bases between the two germline ends. Germline loops: CDR1 GTSNPN, CDR2 SVGIG (reference sequence). CDR3 sequence: CAWSVLDSNQPQHF. CDR3 bases: TGTGCCTGGAGTGTACTTGATAGCAATCAGCCCCAGCATTTT.

The rearrangement links TRBV27 to TRBJ2-1; 13 positions match TRBD2. This CDR3 has 15 amino acids. Germline V gives CDR1 MNHEY, CDR2 SMNVEV (reference sequence). V dropped 5 bases and J dropped 9; count of bases not matched to a gene: 7. The CDR3 DNA follows: TGTGCCAGCAGTATCACTAGCGGGGGGGCTGTTGAGCAGTTCTTC. The encoded protein is CASSITSGGAVEQFF.

This clone came up a few times. V gene TRBV3-1 (or the pseudogene TRBV3-2) combines with J gene TRBJ2-7, with TRBD2 identical over 9 bases. Trimming cost V 5 bases and J 3 bases; bases outside gene matches: 11. The CDR3 loop spans 16 amino acids. CDR1 and CDR2 from the germline V gene are LGHDT and YNNKEL (reference sequence). This CDR3 reads CASSYLHGLASYEQYF. In DNA form, the CDR3 reads TGTGCCAGCAGCTATCTTCACGGACTAGCGAGCTACGAGCAGTACTTC.

V and J are TRBV6-2 or TRBV6-3 and TRBJ2-1; 11 bases match TRBD2. CDR1 is MNHEY and CDR2 is SVGEGT in the germline V gene. With 0 bases clipped from V and 12 bases from J, the junction kept 13 bases outside the gene matches. This CDR3 has 17 residues. The CDR3 here is CASSYSSSGTSGLGQFF. The CDR3 DNA is TGTGCCAGCAGTTACTCGAGCTCCGGGACTAGCGGTCTGGGGCAGTTCTTC.

This clone was seen only once. The V gene is TRBV30, the J gene TRBJ1-2, with D perhaps matching TRBD1 (6 bases). Trimming took off 2 bases at V and 4 bases at J, with 11 bases between the two ends. CDR3 length: 13 residues. Germline V CDR1 and CDR2: GTSNPN, SVGIG (reference sequence). CDR3 DNA sequence: TGTGCCTGGAGTCCACAGGGAGCCTATGGCTACACCTTC. Protein sequence: CAWSPQGAYGYTF. The variable domain in full, with the rest retrieved from reference TRBV30 and TRBJ1-2, is SQTIHQWPATLVQPVGSPLSLECTVEGTSNPNLYWYRQAAGRGLQLLFYSVGIGQISSEVPQNLSASRPQDRQFILSSKKLLLSDSGFYLCAWSPQGAYGYTFGSGTRLTVV.